This TCR beta chain came from a study of blood T cell repertoires in COVID-19. In the study overall: PBMCs, B-cell-depleted T cells, or T cells were the source of the cDNA or gDNA that made up the material.

Some clones are missing from TCRdb's copy, which holds only in-frame ones; the method was immunoSEQ multiplex PCR. The sample lists more than 85,000 clones, more than 60% occurring once. CDR3 length: 16 residues. Losses at the gene ends were 6 bases for V and 3 bases for J; bases not matched to a gene: 13. Germline V gives CDR1 MDHEN, CDR2 SYDVKM. The TCR was taken from a man aged 65 to 79 with acute or convalescent COVID-19. Specimen: peripheral blood. This chain connects TRBV28 to TRBJ2-7, with TRBD2 matching 8 bases. Here the CDR3 DNA reads TGTGCCAGCAGCCCAATACCGAGCGGGAGATACTACGAGCAGTACTTC. Translating it yields CASSPIPSGRYYEQYF.